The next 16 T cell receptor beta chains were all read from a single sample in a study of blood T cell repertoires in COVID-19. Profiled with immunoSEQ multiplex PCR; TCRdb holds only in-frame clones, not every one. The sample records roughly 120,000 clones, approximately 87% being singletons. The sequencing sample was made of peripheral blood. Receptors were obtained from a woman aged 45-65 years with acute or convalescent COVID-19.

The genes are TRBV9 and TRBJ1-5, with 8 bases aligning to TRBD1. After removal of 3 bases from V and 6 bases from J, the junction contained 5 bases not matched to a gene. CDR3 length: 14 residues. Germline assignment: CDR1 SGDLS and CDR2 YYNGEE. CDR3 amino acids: CASSEGQGGQPQHF. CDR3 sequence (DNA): TGTGCCAGCAGCGAAGGACAGGGAGGTCAGCCCCAGCATTTT.

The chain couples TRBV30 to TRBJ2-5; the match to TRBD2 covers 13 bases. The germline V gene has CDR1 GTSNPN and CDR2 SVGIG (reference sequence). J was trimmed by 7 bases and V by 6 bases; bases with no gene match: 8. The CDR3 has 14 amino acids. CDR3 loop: CACRRTSGGGTQYF. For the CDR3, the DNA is TGTGCCTGTAGAAGGACTAGCGGGGGCGGGACCCAGTACTTC.

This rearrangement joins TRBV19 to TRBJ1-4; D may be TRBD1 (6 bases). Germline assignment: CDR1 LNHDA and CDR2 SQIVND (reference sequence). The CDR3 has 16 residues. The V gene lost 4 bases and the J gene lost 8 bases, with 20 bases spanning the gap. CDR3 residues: CASSTLSVGGGEKLFF. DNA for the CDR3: TGTGCCAGTAGTACCCTAAGCGTTGGGGGCGGCGAAAAACTGTTTTTT.

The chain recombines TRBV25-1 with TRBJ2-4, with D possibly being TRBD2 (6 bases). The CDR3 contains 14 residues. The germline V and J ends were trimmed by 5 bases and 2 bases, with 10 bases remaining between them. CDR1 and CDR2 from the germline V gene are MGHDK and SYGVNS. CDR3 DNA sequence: TGTGCCAGCAGTCCCGGGGGACCCAAAAACATTCAGTACTTC. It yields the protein CASSPGGPKNIQYF.

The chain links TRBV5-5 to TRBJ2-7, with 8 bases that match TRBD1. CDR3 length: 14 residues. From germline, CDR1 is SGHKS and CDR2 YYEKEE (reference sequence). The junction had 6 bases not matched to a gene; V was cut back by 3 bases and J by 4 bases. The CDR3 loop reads CASSYPDRDYEQYF. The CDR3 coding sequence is TGTGCCAGCAGCTACCCGGACAGGGATTACGAGCAGTACTTC.

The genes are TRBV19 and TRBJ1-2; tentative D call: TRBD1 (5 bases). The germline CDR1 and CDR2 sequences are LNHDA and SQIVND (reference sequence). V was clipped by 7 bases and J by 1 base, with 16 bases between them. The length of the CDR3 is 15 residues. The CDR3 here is CASNPSPTVNYGYTF. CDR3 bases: TGTGCCAGTAACCCTTCCCCGACAGTTAACTATGGCTACACCTTC.

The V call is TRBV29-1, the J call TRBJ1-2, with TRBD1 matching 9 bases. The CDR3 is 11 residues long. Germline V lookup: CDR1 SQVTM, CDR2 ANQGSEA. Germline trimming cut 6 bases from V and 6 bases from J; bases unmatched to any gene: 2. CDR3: CSVGTGNGYTF. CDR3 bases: TGCAGCGTAGGGACAGGGAATGGCTACACCTTC.

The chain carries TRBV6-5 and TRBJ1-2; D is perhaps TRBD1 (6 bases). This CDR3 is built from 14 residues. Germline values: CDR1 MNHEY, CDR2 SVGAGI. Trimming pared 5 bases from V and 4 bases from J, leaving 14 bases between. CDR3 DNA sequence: TGTGCCAGCAGTCCGACAGGCGACCTCTATGGCTACACCTTC. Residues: CASSPTGDLYGYTF.

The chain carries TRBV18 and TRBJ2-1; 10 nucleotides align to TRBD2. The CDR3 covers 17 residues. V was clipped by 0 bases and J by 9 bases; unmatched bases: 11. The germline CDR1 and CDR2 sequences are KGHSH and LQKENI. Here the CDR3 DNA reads TGTGCCAGCTCACCACCTTATAGACTAGCGGGCCAGGGTGAGCAGTTCTTC. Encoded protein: CASSPPYRLAGQGEQFF.

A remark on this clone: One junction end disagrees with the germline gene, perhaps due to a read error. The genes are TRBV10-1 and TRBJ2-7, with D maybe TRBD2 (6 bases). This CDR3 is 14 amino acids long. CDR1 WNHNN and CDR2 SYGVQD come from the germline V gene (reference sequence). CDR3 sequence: CANSPGTAPYEQYF. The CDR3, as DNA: TGCGCCAACAGTCCCGGGACTGCCCCCTACGAGCAGTACTTC.

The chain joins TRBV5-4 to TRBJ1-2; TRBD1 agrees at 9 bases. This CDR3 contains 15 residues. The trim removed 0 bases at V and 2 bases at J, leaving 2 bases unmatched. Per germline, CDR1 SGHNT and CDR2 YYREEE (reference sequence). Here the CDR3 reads CASSLETGGNYGYTF. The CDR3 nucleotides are TGTGCCAGCAGCTTGGAAACAGGGGGCAACTATGGCTACACCTTC.

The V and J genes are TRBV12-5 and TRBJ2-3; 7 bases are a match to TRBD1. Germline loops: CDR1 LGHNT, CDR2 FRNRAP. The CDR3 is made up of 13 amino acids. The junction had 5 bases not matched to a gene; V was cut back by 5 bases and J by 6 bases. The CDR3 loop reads CASGPQGVDTQYF. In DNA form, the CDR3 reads TGTGCTAGTGGTCCTCAGGGGGTTGATACGCAGTATTTT.

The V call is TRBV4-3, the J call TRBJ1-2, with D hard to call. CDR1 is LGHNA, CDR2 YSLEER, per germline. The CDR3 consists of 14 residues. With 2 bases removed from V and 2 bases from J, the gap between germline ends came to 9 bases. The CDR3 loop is CASSQKTDNYGYTF. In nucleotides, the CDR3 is TGCGCCAGCAGCCAAAAAACAGACAACTATGGCTACACCTTC.

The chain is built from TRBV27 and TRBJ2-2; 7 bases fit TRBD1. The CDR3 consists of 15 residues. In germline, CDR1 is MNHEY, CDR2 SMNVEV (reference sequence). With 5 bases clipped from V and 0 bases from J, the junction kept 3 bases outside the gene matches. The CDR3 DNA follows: TGTGCCAGCAGTAGGGACAGCGCGAACACCGGGGAGCTGTTTTTT. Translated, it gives CASSRDSANTGELFF.

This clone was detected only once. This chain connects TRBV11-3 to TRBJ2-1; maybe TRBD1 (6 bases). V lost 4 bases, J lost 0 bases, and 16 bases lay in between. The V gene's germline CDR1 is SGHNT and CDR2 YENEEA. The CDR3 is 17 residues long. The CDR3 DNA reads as TGTGCCAGCAGCTCGTACACAGGGTCAAGCTCCTACAATGAGCAGTTCTTC. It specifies CASSSYTGSSSYNEQFF.

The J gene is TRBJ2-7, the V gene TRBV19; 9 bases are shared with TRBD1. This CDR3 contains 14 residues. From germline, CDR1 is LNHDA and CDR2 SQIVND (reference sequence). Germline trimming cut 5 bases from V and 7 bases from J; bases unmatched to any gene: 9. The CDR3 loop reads CASSPGTGIREQYF. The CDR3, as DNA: TGTGCCAGTAGTCCCGGGACAGGGATTCGGGAGCAGTACTTC.